Shown below are 3 T cell receptor beta chains from a single sample sequenced in a study of shared T cell receptors in the human thymus. Some clones are missing from TCRdb's copy, which holds only in-frame ones; the method was immunoSEQ multiplex PCR. The sample shows over 350,000 clones, 95% of them seen only once. Material: thymocytes. The source is a human donor.

This sequence joins TRBV28 and TRBJ2-6, with D maybe TRBD1 (6 bases). The germline V gene encodes CDR1 MDHEN and CDR2 SYDVKM. V dropped 5 bases and J dropped 0 bases, with 26 bases sitting between them. CDR3 length: 21 amino acids. CDR3 sequence: CASSIDGQRRTFYSGANVLTF. Here the CDR3 DNA reads TGTGCCAGCAGTATCGACGGACAGCGGCGTACCTTTTACTCTGGGGCCAACGTCCTGACTTTC.

The chain carries TRBV19 and TRBJ2-7; D remains ambiguous. Germline V lookup: CDR1 LNHDA, CDR2 SQIVND (reference sequence). The CDR3 spans 13 residues. The V and J ends lost 3 bases and 3 bases respectively, with 9 bases between them. The CDR3 here is CASSIKSYYEQYF. DNA of the CDR3: TGTGCCAGTAGTATCAAGTCCTACTACGAGCAGTACTTC.

This chain links TRBV5-4 with TRBJ2-1; TRBD2 aligns across 13 bases. There are 18 residues in the CDR3. Germline values: CDR1 SGHNT, CDR2 YYREEE (reference sequence). V was pared by 1 base and J by 3 bases, with 7 bases of the junction left unmatched. CDR3 bases: TGTGCCAGCAGCTTGACAACTAGCGGGAGGGCCGTCTACAATGAGCAGTTCTTC. Its protein product is CASSLTTSGRAVYNEQFF.